The T cell receptor beta chain under discussion was sequenced for a study of blood T cell repertoires in COVID-19. Only in-frame clones appear in the TCRdb table, and some are missing; sequencing was by immunoSEQ multiplex PCR. The sample consists of some 300,000 clones, about nine tenths of them appearing once. Input material: peripheral blood. The sequence was obtained from a woman between 50 and 59 years old with COVID-19, enrolled during active disease.

DNA of the CDR3: TGTGCCAGCTCACCACTTGTTTCCCACTCTGGAAACACCATATATTTT. Encoded protein: CASSPLVSHSGNTIYF. V gene TRBV18 combines with J gene TRBJ1-3, with D uncertain. CDR1 and CDR2 (germline): KGHSH, LQKENI. This CDR3 is built from 16 residues. V was shortened by 1 base and J by 0 bases, with 10 bases between the two germline ends. Together with reference TRBV18 and TRBJ1-3, the CDR3 gives the full variable domain: NAGVMQNPRHLVRRRGQEARLRCSPMKGHSHVYWYRQLPEEGLKFMVYLQKENIIDESGMPKERFSAEFPKEGPSILRIQQVVRGDSAAYFCASSPLVSHSGNTIYFGEGSWLTVV.